The rows below give T cell receptor beta chains drawn from one sample of a study of T cells after somatic rescue of genetic block. Some clones are missing from TCRdb's copy, which holds only in-frame ones; the method was immunoSEQ multiplex PCR. The top ten clones hold 0.075% to 0.1% of a sample with tens of thousands of clones, roughly 96% of them seen once. Sequenced sample: peripheral blood mononuclear cells (PBMCs). These TCRs come from a child under three years old. CDR3s include the opening cysteine and the closing phenylalanine or tryptophan. The order of the fields is J gene, D gene, V gene, clone size, CDR3 DNA, CDR3 protein. The D gene is left open where the match is weak. The size field is filled for only some rows; it gives once, few, many or a size class.

>TRBJ2-1|-|TRBV5-6|-
TGTGCCAGCAGCTGGTCGGGTGAGCAGTTCTTC
CASSWSGEQFF
>TRBJ1-2|-|TRBV5-4|-
TGTGCCAGCAGCTTTAGGGGGGGGGCCTATGGCTACACCTTC
CASSFRGGAYGYTF
>TRBJ2-7|-|TRBV30|-
TGTGCCTGGAGTGTAAGCGACGCTAGCTCCTACGAGCAGTACTTC
CAWSVSDASSYEQYF
>TRBJ2-2|TRBD2|TRBV5-6|once
TGTGCCAGCAGCGAATATCCCGGGACTAGCAGCACCGGGGAGCTGTTTTTT
CASSEYPGTSSTGELFF
>TRBJ2-7|TRBD1|TRBV9|-
TGTGCCAGCAGCGGGGACAGCTCCTACGAGCAGTACTTC
CASSGDSSYEQYF
>TRBJ2-7|TRBD2|TRBV19|-
TGTGCCAGTAGTACGGGACTAGGAGCATACGAGCAGTACTTC
CASSTGLGAYEQYF
>TRBJ2-5|TRBD2|TRBV4-1|-
TGCGCCAGCAGCCGCTCGGTACCGACTAGCGGGACCGAGACCCAGTACTTC
CASSRSVPTSGTETQYF
>TRBJ2-2|TRBD2|TRBV7-2|-
TGTGCCAGCAGGATCACTAGCGGGACCGCGAACACCGGGGAGCTGTTTTTT
CASRITSGTANTGELFF
>TRBJ2-3|TRBD2|TRBV7-2|once
TGTGCCAGCAGCTTAGGACTAGCGGGAGGGCCAGATACGCAGTATTTT
CASSLGLAGGPDTQYF
>TRBJ2-2|-|TRBV4-1|-
TGCGCCAGCAGCCAAGAGGCCCGAGTTTGGAGGGGAAACACCGGGGAGCTGTTTTTT
CASSQEARVWRGNTGELFF
>TRBJ2-1|-|TRBV27|-
TGTGCCAGCAGTTTAGCTGGGGGGCAGGATGAGCAGTTCTTC
CASSLAGGQDEQFF
>TRBJ1-4|TRBD1|TRBV7-2|-
TGTGCCAGCAGCTCCCAGGGGGCTCTTAATGAAAAACTGTTTTTT
CASSSQGALNEKLFF
>TRBJ1-2|TRBD1|TRBV5-4|-
TGTGCCAGCAGCTGGACCGGGACAGCCGGCTACACCTTC
CASSWTGTAGYTF
>TRBJ2-1|TRBD2|TRBV6-4|-
TGTGCCAGCAGTGACCGCTGGACTAGCGGGAGGCAAGAGCAGTTCTTC
CASSDRWTSGRQEQFF
>TRBJ2-2|-|TRBV7-8|-
TGTGCCAGCAGCTGGGAGTTCCGAGGGGGGGAGCTGTTTTTT
CASSWEFRGGELFF
>TRBJ1-1|-|TRBV4-1|-
TGCGCCAGCAGCCAAGATGAGGGGAACACTGAAGCTTTCTTT
CASSQDEGNTEAFF
>TRBJ1-5|-|TRBV28|-
TGTGCCAGCAGGCCCACAGGGAGGAATCAGCCCCAGCATTTT
CASRPTGRNQPQHF
>TRBJ2-7|-|TRBV6-1|-
TGTGCCAGCAGTGAAGGGCAGAGCGGCGAGCAGTACTTC
CASSEGQSGEQYF
>TRBJ2-2|-|TRBV13|-
TGTGCCAGCAGCTTAGGCCTCCCAAACACCGGGGAGCTGTTTTTT
CASSLGLPNTGELFF
>TRBJ2-3|-|TRBV28|-
TGTGCCAGCTGCCCACCTCCCCCAGATACGCAGTATTTT
CASCPPPPDTQYF
>TRBJ1-5|-|TRBV6-1|-
TGTGCCAGCAGTGGCAGGGGAGTGAGACAGCCCCAGCATTTT
CASSGRGVRQPQHF
>TRBJ2-7|-|TRBV6-1|-
TGTGCCAGCCGGAATCAGGGGATGGGCTACGAGCAGTACTTC
CASRNQGMGYEQYF
>TRBJ2-6|TRBD2|TRBV11-2|-
TGTGCCAGCAGTCGGACTAGCGGGAGCAGTGGGGCCAACGTCCTGACTTTC
CASSRTSGSSGANVLTF
>TRBJ1-5|TRBD1|TRBV4-2|few
TGTGCCAGCAGCCAAGGGACAGGGGATCAGCCCCAGCATTTT
CASSQGTGDQPQHF
>TRBJ2-3|-|TRBV7-2|-
TGTGCCAGCAGCTTAGCGCGGATAGATACGCAGTATTTT
CASSLARIDTQYF
>TRBJ1-2|-|TRBV20-1|-
TGCAGTGCTAGAGTGGGGGGCGGCTACACCTTC
CSARVGGGYTF
>TRBJ1-2|TRBD1|TRBV19|-
TGTGCCAGTAGTATCGGACAGGGAGGGTATGGCTACACCTTC
CASSIGQGGYGYTF
>TRBJ1-1|-|TRBV30|-
TGTGCCTGGAGTGTAATGGGGGCCACTGAAGCTTTCTTT
CAWSVMGATEAFF
>TRBJ1-2|-|TRBV5-4|-
TGTGCCAGCAGCTTCGTCTTGAGGGGTGGCTACACCTTC
CASSFVLRGGYTF
>TRBJ2-2|TRBD2|TRBV15|-
TGTGCCACCAGCACTAGCGGCGAACACCGGGGAGCTGTTTTT
CATSTSGEHRGAVF
>TRBJ2-7|-|TRBV25-1|-
TGTGCCAGCAGTGAGGGACACTCCTACGAGCAGTACTTC
CASSEGHSYEQYF
>TRBJ1-5|-|TRBV2|-
TGTGCCAGCAGCCAGGGGCGAGGGGATCAGCCCCAGCATTTT
CASSQGRGDQPQHF
>TRBJ2-1|TRBD1|TRBV19|-
TGTGCCAGTAGTACAGGGGGTGAGCAGTTCTTC
CASSTGGEQFF
>TRBJ2-1|-|TRBV6-1|-
TGTGCCAGCAGTGAAAAGGGACACTCCTACAATGAGCAGTTCTTC
CASSEKGHSYNEQFF
>TRBJ1-4|TRBD1|TRBV15|-
TGTGCCACCAGCAGAGGACAGGGGGCAACTAATGAAAAACTGTTTTTT
CATSRGQGATNEKLFF
>TRBJ1-5|-|TRBV5-6|-
TGTGCCAGCAGCTTAGGGGGTCCCAATCAGCCCCAGCATTTT
CASSLGGPNQPQHF
>TRBJ2-7|-|TRBV4-3|-
TGCGCCAGCAGCCAAGGTTTCCACGGGACCTACGAGCAGTACTTC
CASSQGFHGTYEQYF
>TRBJ2-5|TRBD1|TRBV4-3|-
TGCGCCAGCAGCCAATGGACAGGGGAGGGAGAGACCCAGTACTTC
CASSQWTGEGETQYF
>TRBJ1-4|-|TRBV5-8|-
TGTGCCAGCAGCTACAGGGCAACTAATGAAAAACTGTTTTTT
CASSYRATNEKLFF
>TRBJ1-2|-|TRBV2|once
TGTGCCAGCAGTGAACGAGGGCAGAACTATGGCTACACCTTC
CASSERGQNYGYTF
>TRBJ2-3|-|TRBV28|-
TGTGCCAGCAGTTTGAAAAGCACAGATACGCAGTATTTT
CASSLKSTDTQYF
>TRBJ2-7|-|TRBV4-2|-
TGTGCCAGCAGCCCCGGGAGCTCCTACGAGCAGTACTTC
CASSPGSSYEQYF
>TRBJ1-2|TRBD1|TRBV5-1|-
TGCGCCAGCAGCCCTATATGGGACAGGGGATTTTACTATGGCTACACCTTC
CASSPIWDRGFYYGYTF
>TRBJ2-1|TRBD2|TRBV7-9|once
TGTGCCAGCAGCTCCTTCTCCGGGACTAGCGGGAGGTTGGGTGAGCAGTTCTTC
CASSSFSGTSGRLGEQFF
>TRBJ2-4|-|TRBV27|-
TGTGCCAGCAGTCCCAAGATTTTACGGGCCAAAAACATTCAGTACTTC
CASSPKILRAKNIQYF
>TRBJ2-2|TRBD2|TRBV4-2|once
TGTGCCAGCAGCCATGATCTAGCGGGAGTCACCGGGGAGCTGTTTTTT
CASSHDLAGVTGELFF
>TRBJ2-7|-|TRBV6-1|-
TGTGCCAGCAGTACTTGGTCGCCCCACTACGAGCAGTACTTC
CASSTWSPHYEQYF
>TRBJ2-3|TRBD2|TRBV7-6|-
TGTGCCAGCAGCCAACAATTCGGGGGGACAGATACGCAGTATTTT
CASSQQFGGTDTQYF